What follows is one T cell receptor beta chain and its context. This entry belongs to a study of blood T cell repertoires in COVID-19. As for the study in general: The origin of the acute and convalescent COVID-19 samples was the United States, Italy and Spain. T cells, B-cell-depleted T cells, or PBMCs provided the cDNA or gDNA that served as material.

Original handling: Reference gene primer amplification gave estimated nucleated cell counts. The protocol was immunoSEQ multiplex PCR, while the TCRdb copy is restricted to in-frame clones and leaves out a portion. V and J calls plus clone size are reproduced from that table; the DNA served to infer D and trimming. The sample lists hundreds of thousands of clones, 75% to 90% occurring once. The specimen was peripheral blood. The sequence was collected from a woman aged 25 to 39 who had recovered from COVID-19.

CDR3 nucleotides: TGTGCCAGCAGTGAAAATAGGGTCCGGGGGACCCAGTACTTC. Amino acids: CASSENRVRGTQYF. This chain joins TRBV2 and TRBJ2-5, with D tentatively TRBD2 (5 bases). V dropped 2 bases and J dropped 7 bases, with 14 bases sitting between them. Germline-derived CDR1 and CDR2 are SNHLY and FYNNEI. The CDR3 totals 14 residues.